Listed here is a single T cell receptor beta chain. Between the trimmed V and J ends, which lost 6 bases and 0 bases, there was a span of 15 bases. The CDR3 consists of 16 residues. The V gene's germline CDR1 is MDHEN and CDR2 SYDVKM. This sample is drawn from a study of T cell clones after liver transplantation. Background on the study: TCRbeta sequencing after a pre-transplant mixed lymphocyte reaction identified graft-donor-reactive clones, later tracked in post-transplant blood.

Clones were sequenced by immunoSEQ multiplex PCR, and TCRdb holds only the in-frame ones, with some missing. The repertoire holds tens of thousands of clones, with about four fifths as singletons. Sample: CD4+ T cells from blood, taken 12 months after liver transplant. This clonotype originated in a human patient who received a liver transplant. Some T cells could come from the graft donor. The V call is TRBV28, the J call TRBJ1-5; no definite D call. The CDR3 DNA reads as TGTGCCAGCAGAACAGAAGACGCGTATAGCAATCAGCCCCAGCATTTT. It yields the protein CASRTEDAYSNQPQHF.